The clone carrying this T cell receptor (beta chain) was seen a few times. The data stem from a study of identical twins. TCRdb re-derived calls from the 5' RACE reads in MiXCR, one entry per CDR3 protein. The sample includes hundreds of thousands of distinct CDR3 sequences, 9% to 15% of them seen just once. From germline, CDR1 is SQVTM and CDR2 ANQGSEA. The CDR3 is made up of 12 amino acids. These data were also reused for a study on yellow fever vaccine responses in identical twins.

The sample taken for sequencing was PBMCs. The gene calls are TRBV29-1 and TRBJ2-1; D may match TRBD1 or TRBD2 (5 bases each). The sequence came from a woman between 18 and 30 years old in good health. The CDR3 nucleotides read TGCACGTTAGGGACCTCCTACAATGAGCAGTTCTTC. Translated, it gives CTLGTSYNEQFF.